Presented here are 5 T cell receptor beta chains from one specimen sequenced in a study of vaccination and CD4 T cells after COVID-19. The treatment: roughly ten-day PBMC culture with coronavirus spike peptide pools or control peptides (ViraFEST assay). Once obtained from cultured CD4+ T cells, the DNA was sequenced using the Oncomine TCR Beta short-read assay. TCRdb re-called the PCR reads through MiXCR, storing one row per CDR3 protein. The sample contains about 9,300 distinct CDR3 sequences, roughly half of which appear only once. The antigens of these receptors remain unknown. The sequenced sample consisted of CD4+ T cells from blood, cultured in vitro. The receptors stem from a human donor who had recovered from COVID-19.

This clonotype was observed a few times. The rearrangement uses TRBV20-1 and TRBJ2-3; 9 bases align to TRBD1. CDR1 and CDR2 (germline): DFQATT, SNEGSKA (reference sequence). The CDR3 totals 16 residues. J gave up 3 bases and V 5 bases, and 12 bases lay outside the gene matches. The CDR3 DNA sequence: TGCAGTGCTTTTTTCCGATTGACAGGGGGGACAGATACGCAGTATTTT. Translated, it gives CSAFFRLTGGTDTQYF.

Only a few counts were recorded for this clonotype. The chain employs TRBV18 and TRBJ1-2, with no clear D. From germline, CDR1 is KGHSH and CDR2 LQKENI. V was shortened by 0 bases and J by 6 bases, with 11 bases between the two germline ends. The CDR3 runs to 14 residues. The CDR3 DNA reads as TGTGCCAGCTCACCACCGGTTTACAGAAATGGCTACACCTTC. Translated, it gives CASSPPVYRNGYTF.

The chain combines TRBV30 with TRBJ2-7; D may match TRBD1 or TRBD2 (5 bases each). V was cut by 1 base and J by 0 bases, with 16 bases left in between. Germline V gene lookup returns CDR1 GTSNPN and CDR2 SVGIG (reference sequence). The CDR3 consists of 16 residues. CDR3 sequence (DNA): TGTGCCTGGAGTGAAGACCCGGGACGGTCCTCCTACGAGCAGTACTTC. This codes for CAWSEDPGRSSYEQYF.

The V call is TRBV20-1, the J call TRBJ2-3, with 9 bases aligning to TRBD2. This CDR3 is 14 amino acids long. V was pared by 3 bases and J by 3 bases, with 4 bases of the junction left unmatched. CDR1 and CDR2 from the germline V gene are DFQATT and SNEGSKA (reference sequence). The chain's CDR3 is CSASSGRGTDTQYF. The CDR3 DNA reads TGCAGTGCTAGTAGCGGGAGAGGGACAGATACGCAGTATTTT.

This clonotype was picked up a small number of times. This rearrangement joins TRBV15 to TRBJ2-5; D possibly corresponds to TRBD1 (7 bases). Germline values: CDR1 LNHNV, CDR2 YYDKDF (reference sequence). The CDR3 is 14 amino acids. Trimming left V 2 bases short and J 3 bases short, with 10 bases between. DNA for the CDR3: TGTGCCACCAGCAGATCAGGGGGGAAAGAGACCCAGTACTTC. Translation gives CATSRSGGKETQYF.